Below, 31 T cell receptor beta chains from the same sample are listed, as sequenced in a study of blood T cell repertoires in COVID-19 (dated by TCRdb to 2018 to 2020). The library was built by means of the immunoSEQ multiplex PCR assay. In TCRdb, the immuneACCESS table is reduced to in-frame sequences with V and J assigned. These tables do not hold every clone; where another copy was compared, an unresolved V gene accounts for under half, and the others remain unexplained. The sample yields fewer than 650,000 clones; 85% to 90% were counted once. Less than 9% of the sample is in the top ten clones. The specimen was peripheral blood. The receptor source for this set is a woman aged 50 to 65 with COVID-19, enrolled during active disease.

This chain links TRBV2 with TRBJ2-3; D possibly corresponds to TRBD1 (5 bases). V was cut by 1 base and J by 2 bases, with 10 bases left in between. Per germline, CDR1 SNHLY and CDR2 FYNNEI. This CDR3 contains 15 residues. In DNA, the CDR3 is TGTGCCAGCAGTGAAGGGGGCCGGGTCACAGATACGCAGTATTTT. Its protein is CASSEGGRVTDTQYF.

The rearrangement links TRBV5-1 to TRBJ1-2; 8 nucleotides align to TRBD1. Germline V lookup: CDR1 SGHRS, CDR2 YFSETQ. The trim removed 4 bases at V and 8 bases at J, leaving 13 bases unmatched. The CDR3 consists of 15 residues. The CDR3 is CASSQLQTGEGGYTF. CDR3 DNA sequence: TGCGCCAGCAGCCAATTACAGACAGGGGAAGGGGGCTACACCTTC. Full variable domain (outside the CDR3, taken from reference TRBV5-1 and TRBJ1-2): KAGVTQTPRYLIKTRGQQVTLSCSPISGHRSVSWYQQTPGQGLQFLFEYFSETQRNKGNFPGRFSGRQFSNSRSEMNVSTLELGDSALYLCASSQLQTGEGGYTFGSGTRLTVV.

The chain is built from TRBV6-5 and TRBJ1-4, with 8 bases lining up with TRBD1. Germline assignment: CDR1 MNHEY and CDR2 SVGAGI. J lost 7 bases, V lost 0 bases, and 7 bases had no gene match. This CDR3 contains 16 residues. CDR3 region: CASSYSKDRGGEKLFF. The CDR3 DNA follows: TGTGCCAGCAGTTACTCGAAAGACAGGGGTGGTGAAAAACTGTTTTTT.

This rearrangement joins TRBV5-1 to TRBJ2-1, with D perhaps TRBD2 (5 bases). The length of the CDR3 is 13 residues. V was clipped by 2 bases and J by 6 bases, with 9 bases between them. Germline V gene data show CDR1 as SGHRS and CDR2 as YFSETQ. Here the CDR3 DNA reads TGCGCCAGCAGCTTCGGCGGGTTCAATGAGCAGTTCTTC. Translating it yields CASSFGGFNEQFF.

The chain uses TRBV5-4 and TRBJ1-5, with 7 bases that match TRBD1. This CDR3 contains 14 residues. Germline-derived CDR1 and CDR2 are SGHNT and YYREEE (reference sequence). Trimming took 2 bases from V and 6 from J; bases not matched to a gene: 5. As DNA, the CDR3 is TGTGCCAGCAGCTTTCGGACAGGCGGTCAGCCCCAGCATTTT. Translating gives CASSFRTGGQPQHF. Full variable domain (rest looked up from reference TRBV5-4 and TRBJ1-5): ETGVTQSPTHLIKTRGQQVTLRCSSQSGHNTVSWYQQALGQGPQFIFQYYREEENGRGNFPPRFSGLQFPNYSSELNVNALELDDSALYLCASSFRTGGQPQHFGDGTRLSIL.

On this clone itself: The same CDR3 arises from other DNA sequences in this sample as well. V usage is TRBV3-1 (or the pseudogene TRBV3-2) and J usage is TRBJ2-3; 8 bases match TRBD2. Germline CDR1 reads LGHDT; CDR2 reads YNNKEL (reference sequence). The CDR3 loop spans 14 amino acids. Trimming at V came to 4 bases and at J to 1 base, leaving 1 base not matched to a gene. The CDR3 DNA follows: TGTGCCAGCAGCCCGACTAGCGGCACAGATACGCAGTATTTT. This translates into CASSPTSGTDTQYF.

The chain carries TRBV5-1 and TRBJ1-2; TRBD1 matches at 9 bases. Germline CDR1 reads SGHRS; CDR2 reads YFSETQ. CDR3 length: 17 residues. V gave up 3 bases and J gave up 4 bases; unmatched junction bases: 13. CDR3 nucleotide sequence: TGCGCCAGCAGCTCAAGGAATCCGGGACAGGGTCCCTATGGCTACACCTTC. As protein: CASSSRNPGQGPYGYTF.

The V gene is TRBV2, the J gene TRBJ2-5, with a possible D match to TRBD1 (6 bases). Germline V gene sequence: CDR1 SNHLY, CDR2 FYNNEI. V shed 7 bases and J shed 2 bases, with 17 bases lying between them. The CDR3 totals 15 residues. This CDR3 reads CASNRDTLPQETQYF. As DNA, the CDR3 is TGTGCCAGCAACAGGGACACCCTACCTCAAGAGACCCAGTACTTC.

This chain connects TRBV18 to TRBJ2-5; D is undetermined. The ends were cut back, 4 bases at V and 0 bases at J, with 9 bases in the middle. In germline, CDR1 is KGHSH, CDR2 LQKENI. The CDR3 consists of 14 residues. The CDR3 region has the DNA TGTGCCAGCTCACGAGAGAGATACCAAGAGACCCAGTACTTC. This sequence encodes CASSRERYQETQYF. The full variable domain, rest sourced from reference TRBV18 and TRBJ2-5, is NAGVMQNPRHLVRRRGQEARLRCSPMKGHSHVYWYRQLPEEGLKFMVYLQKENIIDESGMPKERFSAEFPKEGPSILRIQQVVRGDSAAYFCASSRERYQETQYFGPGTRLLVL.

V and J are TRBV5-6 and TRBJ2-2; D is perhaps TRBD1 (6 bases). Germline values: CDR1 SGHDT, CDR2 YYEEEE. Deletions cut 2 bases from V and 6 bases from J, with 11 bases between. The CDR3 length is 14 residues. The CDR3 region has the DNA TGTGCCAGCAGCTTAGGGACACTTCCCGGGGAGCTGTTTTTT. As protein: CASSLGTLPGELFF. Variable domain in full (rest from reference TRBV5-6 and TRBJ2-2): DAGVTQSPTHLIKTRGQQVTLRCSPKSGHDTVSWYQQALGQGPQFIFQYYEEEERQRGNFPDRFSGHQFPNYSSELNVNALLLGDSALYLCASSLGTLPGELFFGEGSRLTVL.

The sample holds many counts of this clone. This chain joins TRBV7-3 and TRBJ1-3; possibly TRBD1 for D (5 bases). V dropped 6 bases and J dropped 0 bases, with 15 bases sitting between them. CDR1 is SGHTA, CDR2 FQGTGA, per germline. The CDR3 spans 16 residues. CDR3 sequence reads: CASSCDSPISGNTIYF. CDR3 DNA: TGTGCCAGCAGTTGTGACAGCCCCATCTCTGGAAACACCATATATTTT.

This clone was picked up a small number of times. A much larger clone sits a single nucleotide away, making a read error possible. This chain connects TRBV25-1 to TRBJ1-5, with D maybe TRBD1 (6 bases). V lost 4 bases, J lost 3 bases, and 7 bases lay in between. Germline CDR1 MGHDK, CDR2 SYGVNS. The CDR3 totals 13 residues. As DNA, the CDR3 is TGTGCCAGCAGTGGACAGGTCAATCAGCCCCAGCATTTT. Amino acid sequence: CASSGQVNQPQHF.

The CDR3 DNA follows: TGCAGTGCCCAGGGGTGGGAGCAGTACTTC. Its protein is CSAQGWEQYF. The rearrangement joins TRBV20-1 to TRBJ2-7; tentative D call: TRBD1 (6 bases). CDR1 and CDR2 from the germline V gene are DFQATT and SNEGSKA (reference sequence). CDR3 length: 10 amino acids. V lost 6 bases to trimming and J lost 7 bases, with 10 bases between them.

This sequence joins TRBV9 and TRBJ1-3, with TRBD1 as a possible D gene (5 bases). CDR3 length equals 15 residues. Trimming removed 0 bases at V and 4 bases at J, with 11 bases between. Germline V lookup: CDR1 SGDLS, CDR2 YYNGEE. This chain's CDR3 is CASSVGGARGNTIYF. For the CDR3, the DNA is TGTGCCAGCAGCGTAGGCGGGGCGCGCGGAAACACCATATATTTT.

This sequence joins TRBV9 and TRBJ2-3; 10 positions match TRBD1. After removal of 0 bases from V and 4 bases from J, the junction contained 8 bases not matched to a gene. CDR1 and CDR2 from the germline V gene are SGDLS and YYNGEE. This CDR3 is built from 17 residues. The CDR3 DNA reads as TGTGCCAGCAGCGTAGTGGAGTGGGGGACAGGGGCAGATACGCAGTATTTT. Its protein is CASSVVEWGTGADTQYF.

The chain combines TRBV2 with TRBJ1-2, with TRBD1 matching over 9 bases. Trimming removed 6 bases from V and 0 bases from J; junction bases left unmatched: 5. The CDR3 runs to 15 residues. Germline CDR1 is SNHLY and CDR2 is FYNNEI. Written as DNA, the CDR3 is TGTGCCAGCAGCCCGCGGACAGGGGCTAACTATGGCTACACCTTC. Its translation: CASSPRTGANYGYTF.

This clone has more than one count but fewer than ten. The V call is TRBV2, the J call TRBJ2-2; 9 positions agree with TRBD2. V lost 6 bases and J lost 6; bases outside the gene matches: 11. This CDR3 region has 16 residues. The germline V gene encodes CDR1 SNHLY and CDR2 FYNNEI. The CDR3 DNA follows: TGTGCCAGCAGAGACCGGACTAGCGCTCCTTCCGGGGAGCTGTTTTTT. It translates to CASRDRTSAPSGELFF.

The gene calls are TRBV30 and TRBJ2-7, with 9 bases lining up with TRBD1. The CDR3 contains 13 residues. The V gene end was trimmed by 1 base and the J gene end by 6 bases; junction bases not matched to a gene: 4. Germline V lookup: CDR1 GTSNPN, CDR2 SVGIG (reference sequence). The CDR3 nucleotides are TGTGCCTGGAGTGAGGACAGGGGCCGCGAGCAGTACTTC. This sequence encodes CAWSEDRGREQYF.

The genes are TRBV21-1 and TRBJ1-2; the table's D call of TRBD1 was not tested on the DNA. TRBV21-1 constitutes a pseudogene. The CDR3 sequence is 15 residues long. The CDR3 loop reads CASSKAGRVNYGYTF. The CDR3 region has the DNA TGTGCCAGCAGCAAAGCTGGCAGGGTGAACTATGGCTACACCTTC.

The table lists this clone with a count of one. As DNA, the CDR3 is TGCGCCAGCAGCTTGGTGGGGACAGGGGGTCCAGATACGCAGTATTTT. It codes for CASSLVGTGGPDTQYF. The chain carries TRBV5-1 and TRBJ2-3; 11 nucleotides match TRBD1. This CDR3 region has 16 residues. Germline-derived CDR1 and CDR2 are SGHRS and YFSETQ. Trimming took 0 bases from V and 4 from J; bases not matched to a gene: 4.

The rearrangement links TRBV19 to TRBJ1-6; D not certain. The CDR3 length is 14 residues. V lost 3 bases and J lost 7, with 10 bases in between. The germline gives CDR1 LNHDA, CDR2 SQIVND (reference sequence). CDR3 residues: CASSMFPMNSPLHF. The CDR3 bases are TGTGCCAGTAGTATGTTTCCTATGAATTCACCCCTCCACTTT.

This clone was seen more than once but under ten times. This chain joins TRBV6-1 and TRBJ1-2; the D gene is possibly TRBD1 (5 bases). The CDR3 has 16 residues. Between the trimmed V and J ends, which lost 1 base and 8 bases, there was a span of 20 bases. Germline CDR1 is MNHNS and CDR2 is SASEGT. CDR3 bases: TGTGCCAGCAGTGAAGTGGGGCGAGGTTCTACAAAGGGCTACACCTTC. This translates into CASSEVGRGSTKGYTF.

This clone has only one observation. This chain uses TRBV11-3 with TRBJ2-2; possible D gene TRBD2, 5 bases. This CDR3 spans 15 amino acids. Looked up from germline, CDR1 is SGHNT and CDR2 is YENEEA. V lost 2 bases, J lost 3 bases, and 10 bases lay in between. The CDR3 nucleotides read TGTGCCAGCAGCTTAATCGCGGGCGACACCGGGGAGCTGTTTTTT. It specifies CASSLIAGDTGELFF.

J is TRBJ1-1 and V is TRBV29-1; the match to TRBD1 covers 11 bases. The junction had 9 bases not matched to a gene; V was cut back by 5 bases and J by 7 bases. This CDR3 spans 14 amino acids. CDR1 and CDR2 from the germline V gene are SQVTM and ANQGSEA. CDR3 sequence (DNA): TGCAGCGTTCATATGGACAGGGGGCGAGTTGAAGCTTTCTTT. Protein product: CSVHMDRGRVEAFF.

This chain connects TRBV14 to TRBJ2-5; no clear D gene. V dropped 1 base and J dropped 2 bases, with 5 bases sitting between them. The CDR3 length is 13 residues. The germline gives CDR1 SGHDN, CDR2 FVKESK. CDR3 DNA sequence: TGTGCCAGCAGCCAAGCGCTACAAGAGACCCAGTACTTC. It translates to CASSQALQETQYF.

J is TRBJ2-1 and V is TRBV5-6; 7 positions match TRBD1. Germline values: CDR1 SGHDT, CDR2 YYEEEE. This CDR3 comprises 15 residues. J lost 7 bases, V lost 4 bases, and 11 bases had no gene match. CDR3 loop: CASSPGQIRANEQFF. As DNA, the CDR3 is TGTGCCAGCAGCCCGGGACAGATTCGGGCGAATGAGCAGTTCTTC.

J is TRBJ1-1 and V is TRBV4-1, with a possible D match to TRBD1 (5 bases). The V end lost 7 bases, the J end lost 4 bases, and 16 bases lay between the germline ends. Looked up from germline, CDR1 is MGHRA and CDR2 is YSYEKL. The CDR3 is 14 residues long. CDR3 region: CASKDPGQGTEAFF. CDR3 coding DNA: TGCGCCAGCAAAGATCCAGGTCAGGGCACTGAAGCTTTCTTT.

This chain uses TRBV7-2 with TRBJ1-3; D is unresolved. This CDR3 contains 14 residues. Germline-derived CDR1 and CDR2 are SGHTA and FQGNSA. The V and J ends lost 1 base and 2 bases respectively, with 6 bases between them. As DNA, the CDR3 is TGTGCCAGCAGCTTAGGGCAGACTGGAAACACCATATATTTT. Its protein is CASSLGQTGNTIYF.

The rearrangement joins TRBV18 to TRBJ2-1; 7 nucleotides match TRBD1. V shed 3 bases and J 6 bases; nucleotides not matched to a gene: 2. This CDR3 comprises 13 residues. Looked up from germline, CDR1 is KGHSH and CDR2 is LQKENI. The CDR3 spells CASSPDRTNEQFF. The CDR3 DNA follows: TGTGCCAGCTCACCGGACAGGACCAATGAGCAGTTCTTC.

This clone is a singleton in its sample. The rearrangement uses TRBV15 and TRBJ1-6; 9 positions match TRBD1. The CDR3 spans 19 residues. With V trimmed by 7 bases and J by 10 bases, 23 bases remained unmatched. The germline V gene has CDR1 LNHNV and CDR2 YYDKDF (reference sequence). CDR3 bases: TGTGCCACCACGCGAGAACACGACACAGGGACAGGGAGGAACTCACCCCTCCACTTT. Its translation: CATTREHDTGTGRNSPLHF.

The V call is TRBV27, the J call TRBJ1-2, with TRBD1 matching 7 bases. The CDR3 loop spans 16 amino acids. J lost 5 bases, V lost 5 bases, and 14 bases had no gene match. Looked up from germline, CDR1 is MNHEY and CDR2 is SMNVEV (reference sequence). The CDR3 DNA reads as TGTGCCAGCAGTCTCTCCGTCGGGACAGTAGGGTATGGCTACACCTTC. It translates to CASSLSVGTVGYGYTF.